This TCR beta chain was profiled in a study of a mutant IDH1 vaccine in newly diagnosed glioma. Study-wide background: Averaging around 40 years of age, treated patients were about 60% male and approximately 38% female. Previous treatment comprised radiotherapy, temozolomide, or both, mostly both. Regarding the study as a whole: Immune responses induced by the vaccine were seen in 93.3% of patients, spanning multiple MHC alleles.

Time point meaning: week 35, safety follow-up. Each vaccine dose was 300 ug of mutant IDH1 20-mer peptide, with topical imiquimod. Donors harbored newly found WHO grade 3 or 4 IDH1-mutant, ATRX-lost astrocytomas. From germline, CDR1 is SGHNT and CDR2 YYREEE (reference sequence). The CDR3 spans 14 residues. V lost 1 base and J lost 2, with 9 bases in between. As regards this clone: Its antigen is unknown.

Assay used: immunoSEQ multiplex PCR; TCRdb lists only in-frame clones, some missing. The sample holds tens of thousands of clones, 80% to 90% seen once. The receptor was isolated from a man aged 35 to 55 with glioma. This rearrangement joins TRBV5-4 to TRBJ1-1; TRBD1 might be the D (6 bases). The sequenced sample was PBMCs, obtained from a glioma patient whose treatment included an IDH1 peptide vaccine. CDR3 in DNA: TGTGCCAGCAGCTTGATGGGGGCCAACACTGAAGCTTTCTTT. Amino acid sequence: CASSLMGANTEAFF.